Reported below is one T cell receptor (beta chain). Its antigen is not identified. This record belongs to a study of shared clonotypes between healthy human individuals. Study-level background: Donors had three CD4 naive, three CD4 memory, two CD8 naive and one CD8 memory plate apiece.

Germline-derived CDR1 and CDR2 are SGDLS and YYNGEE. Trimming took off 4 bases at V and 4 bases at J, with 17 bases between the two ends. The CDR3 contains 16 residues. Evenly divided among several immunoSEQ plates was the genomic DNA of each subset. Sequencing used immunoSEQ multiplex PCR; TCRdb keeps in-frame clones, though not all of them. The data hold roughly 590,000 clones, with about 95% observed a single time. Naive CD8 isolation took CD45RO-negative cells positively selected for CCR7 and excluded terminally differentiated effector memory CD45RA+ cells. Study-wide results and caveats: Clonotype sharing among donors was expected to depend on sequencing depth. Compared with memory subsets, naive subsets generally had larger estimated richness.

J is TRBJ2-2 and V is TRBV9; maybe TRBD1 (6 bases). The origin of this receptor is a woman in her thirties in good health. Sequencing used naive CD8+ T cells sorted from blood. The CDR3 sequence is CASSIHRESGTGELFF. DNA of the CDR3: TGTGCCAGCAGCATTCACAGGGAGTCGGGCACCGGGGAGCTGTTTTTT.